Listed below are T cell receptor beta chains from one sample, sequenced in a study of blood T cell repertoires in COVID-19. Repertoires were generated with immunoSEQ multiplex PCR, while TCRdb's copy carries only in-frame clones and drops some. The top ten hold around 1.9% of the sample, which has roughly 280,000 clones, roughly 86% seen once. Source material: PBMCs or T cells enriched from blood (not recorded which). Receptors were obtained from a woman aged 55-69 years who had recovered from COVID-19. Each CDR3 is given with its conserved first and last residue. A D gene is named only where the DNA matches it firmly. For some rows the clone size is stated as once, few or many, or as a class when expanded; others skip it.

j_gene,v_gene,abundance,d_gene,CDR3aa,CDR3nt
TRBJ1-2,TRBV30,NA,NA,CAWSVLGGGYTF,TGTGCCTGGAGTGTACTAGGGGGAGGCTACACCTTC
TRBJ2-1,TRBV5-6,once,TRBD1,CASSFRGGAYNEQFF,TGTGCCAGCAGCTTCAGAGGGGGCGCCTACAATGAGCAGTTCTTC
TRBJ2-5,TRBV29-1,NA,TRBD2,CSVAMTGGPRETQYF,TGCAGCGTTGCAATGACGGGAGGCCCTCGAGAGACCCAGTACTTC
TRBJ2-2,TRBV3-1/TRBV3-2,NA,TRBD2,CASSHVVGSGGTGELFF,TGTGCCAGCAGCCACGTCGTTGGTAGCGGGGGAACCGGGGAGCTGTTTTTT
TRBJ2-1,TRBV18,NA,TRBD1,CASSLSWDRGYNEQFF,TGTGCCAGCTCACTTTCTTGGGACAGGGGATACAATGAGCAGTTCTTC
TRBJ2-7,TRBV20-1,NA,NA,CSASGQYIGEQYF,TGCAGTGCCAGTGGACAGTATATTGGCGAGCAGTACTTC
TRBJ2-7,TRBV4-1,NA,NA,CASSRISEGYEQYF,TGCGCCAGCAGCCGCATCTCAGAGGGCTACGAGCAGTACTTC
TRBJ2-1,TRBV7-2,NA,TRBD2,CASSLSGDDNEQFF,TGTGCCAGCAGCCTAAGCGGGGACGACAATGAGCAGTTCTTC
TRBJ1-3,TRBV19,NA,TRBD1,CASSVDRGPSGNTIYF,TGTGCCAGTAGTGTCGACAGGGGGCCGTCTGGAAACACCATATATTTT
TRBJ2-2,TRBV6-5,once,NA,CASRYGGTGELFF,TGTGCCAGCAGGTACGGCGGGACCGGGGAGCTGTTTTTT
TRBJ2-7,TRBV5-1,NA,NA,CASAGGWEQYF,TGCGCCAGCGCTGGGGGCTGGGAGCAGTACTTC
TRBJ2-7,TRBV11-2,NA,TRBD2,CASSLGTSGRAWNEQYF,TGTGCCAGCAGCTTAGGGACTAGCGGGAGGGCCTGGAACGAGCAGTACTTC
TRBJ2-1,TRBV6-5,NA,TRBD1,CASSYSRDRGGEQFF,TGTGCCAGCAGTTACTCGAGGGACAGGGGAGGTGAGCAGTTCTTC
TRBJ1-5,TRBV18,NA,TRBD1,CASSQTGGAGGNQPQHF,TGTGCCAGCTCCCAAACAGGGGGCGCTGGGGGTAATCAGCCCCAGCATTTT
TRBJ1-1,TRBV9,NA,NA,CASSVGDTNTEAFF,TGTGCCAGCAGCGTAGGGGACACAAACACTGAAGCTTTCTTT
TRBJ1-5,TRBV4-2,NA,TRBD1,CASSQEVGQGDQPQHF,TGTGCCAGCAGCCAGGAAGTCGGACAGGGAGACCAGCCCCAGCATTTT
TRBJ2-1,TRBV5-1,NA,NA,CASSLIPGVYNEQFF,TGCGCCAGCAGCCTCATCCCAGGGGTCTACAATGAGCAGTTCTTC
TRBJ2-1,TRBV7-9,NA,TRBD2,CASSWDGGLPESYNEQFF,TGTGCCAGCAGCTGGGACGGGGGACTACCTGAGAGCTACAATGAGCAGTTCTTC
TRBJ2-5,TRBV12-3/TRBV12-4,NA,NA,CASSQMSETQYF,TGTGCCAGCAGTCAGATGTCAGAGACCCAGTACTTC
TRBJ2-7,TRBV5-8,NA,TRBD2,CATRDPRGAYEQYF,TGTGCCACTCGCGACCCGCGGGGGGCCTACGAGCAGTACTTC
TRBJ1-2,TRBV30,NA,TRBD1,CAWDPGTDYGYTF,TGTGCCTGGGATCCAGGGACAGACTATGGCTACACCTTC
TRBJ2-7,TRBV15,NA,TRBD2,CATSRDSRLAGLIEQYF,TGTGCCACCAGCAGAGATTCAAGACTAGCGGGACTGATCGAGCAGTACTTC
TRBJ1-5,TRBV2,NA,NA,CASGTAGQPQHF,TGTGCCAGCGGGACTGCGGGTCAGCCCCAGCATTTT
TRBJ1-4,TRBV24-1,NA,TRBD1,CATSDRDRVGEKLFF,TGTGCCACCAGTGATCGGGACAGGGTAGGCGAAAAACTGTTTTTT